The sequence of this T cell receptor beta chain was determined in a study of blood T cell repertoires in COVID-19 (dated by TCRdb to 2020 to 2022). Describing the broader study: Samples from collaborators originated in the United States, Italy and Spain and spanned both the acute and convalescent phases of COVID-19. Where HLA class I and class II types were available, the types were taken from metadata supplied by the sample provider, not from assay-based typing. The dataset comprised deeply sampled blood TCRbeta repertoires from subjects exposed to, actively infected with, or recovered from COVID-19. Samples were obtained from the ongoing ImmuneRACE study (first 160 participants) and from 1,254 subjects provided by 6 global collaborators. A de-identified subject ID, COVID-19 status, age in years and sex were almost always included in the sample metadata. A freely available public database, intended as a resource for researchers studying the immune response to SARS-CoV-2, is where the repertoires were released. The prospective study material was composed of cDNA or gDNA derived from T cells, B-cell-depleted T cells, or PBMCs.

The investigation overall reported the following: The amount of clinical and demographic metadata varied by source and participant and was provided uncurated.

The immunoSEQ Assay, a bias-controlled multiplex PCR, was used to amplify TCRbeta CDR3 regions from genomic DNA. For the original study's pipeline: Within the assay, amplification of reference gene primers was used to estimate how many nucleated cells each sample contained. To quantify the absolute abundance of each unique TCRbeta CDR3 rearrangement, sequence reads were collapsed and filtered. For each sample, productive Simpson clonality was calculated by taking the square root of Simpson's diversity index across productive rearrangements. The source is immuneACCESS, and TCRdb retained only in-frame sequences with V and J called. Part of the clones is not carried over; for the studies checked, unresolved V genes explain less than half of this, and the remainder is unexplained. The V and J calls and the clone size are those of that table, but D and trimming were determined from the DNA. The sample contains 250,000 to 300,000 clones, about 89% of them found a single time. The ten largest clones capture 0.95% to 1.5% of the sample.

The CDR3 spans 17 residues, from the cysteine through the phenylalanine. Only CDR3 DNA is held: 51 bases, read in frame from base 1. The germline V gene gives CDR1 as MNHEY and CDR2 as SVGEGT. Germline trimming: 4 bases from V, 2 bases from J; junction bases outside gene matches: 13. Points on this clone: Its antigen is unknown. No base quality values were provided; no much bigger clone lies one nucleotide off.

Participants in the prospective study were enrolled through a virtual design, were aged 18 to 89 years, and lived in under 25 United States geographic areas. To assign participants to cohorts, the prospective study relied on clinical history that participants themselves reported in a screening survey and a study questionnaire. Mobile phlebotomists in the prospective study collected whole blood, serum and a nasopharyngeal or oropharyngeal swab from every participant. Over a roughly two-month period, participants in the prospective study had the option of providing additional blood draws and questionnaires. Prospective study blood samples were shipped either frozen or at room temperature before DNA extraction.

The sample taken for sequencing was PBMCs or T cells enriched from blood (not recorded which). The V gene is TRBV6-2 or TRBV6-3 and the J gene is TRBJ1-2; 7 middle bases align to TRBD1. The TCR sequence derives from a human donor in a cohort exposed to, infected with or recovered from COVID-19 (not recorded which). The donor label of this sample is uncertain. This receptor carries the CDR3 CASSFNLDRDANYGYTF. The DNA sequence follows: TGTGCCAGCAGTTTTAACCTTGACAGGGATGCCAACTATGGCTACACCTTC.